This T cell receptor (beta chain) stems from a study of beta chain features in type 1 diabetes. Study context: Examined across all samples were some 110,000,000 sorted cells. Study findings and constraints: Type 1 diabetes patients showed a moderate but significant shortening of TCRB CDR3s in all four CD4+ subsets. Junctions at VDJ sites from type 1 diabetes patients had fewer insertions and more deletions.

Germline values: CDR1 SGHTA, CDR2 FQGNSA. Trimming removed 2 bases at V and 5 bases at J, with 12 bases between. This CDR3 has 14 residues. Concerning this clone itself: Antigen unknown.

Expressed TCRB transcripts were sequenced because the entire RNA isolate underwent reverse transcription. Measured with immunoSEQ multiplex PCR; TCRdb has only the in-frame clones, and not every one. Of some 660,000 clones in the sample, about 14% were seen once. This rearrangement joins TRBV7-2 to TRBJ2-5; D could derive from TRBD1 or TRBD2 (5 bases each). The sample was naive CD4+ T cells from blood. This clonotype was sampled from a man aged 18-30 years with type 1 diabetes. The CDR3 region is CASSLFVGAETQYF. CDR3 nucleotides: TGTGCCAGCAGCTTATTTGTCGGGGCGGAGACCCAGTACTTC.